This T cell receptor beta chain was sequenced during a study of T cell repertoires in cytomegalovirus infection. Whole-study context: In the study, CMV epitopes included recently identified HLA-C-restricted and well-studied HLA-B-restricted ones. It can be stated that public TCR beta signatures indicated CMV infection as well as a matching HLA type.

Germline values: CDR1 MGHRA, CDR2 YSYEKL. Trimming cost V 0 bases and J 4 bases, with 12 bases left between them. CDR3 size: 15 residues. General study findings and limits: The ex vivo response showed dominance by HLA-C-restricted CMV-specific TCR beta clonotypes. The cumulative frequency of public TCR beta families distinguished individuals who carried CMV together with the relevant HLA.

For this clonotype: Its antigen remains unknown.

TCRdb redid the calling of the reads with MiXCR, one entry per CDR3 protein. Of about 830,000 distinct CDR3 sequences listed, 30% to 35% are singletons. The material was cultured CD8+ T cells from PBMCs, obtained from culture after CMV antigen stimulation. The origin of this receptor is a human donor in good health (CMV status not recorded). Some clones in this sample may be carry-over from other donors' samples. The chain joins TRBV4-1 to TRBJ1-2; D is unclear. DNA for the CDR3: TGCGCCAGCAGCCAAGATGAGGGTCTTGGCTATGGCTACACCTTC. Amino acid sequence: CASSQDEGLGYGYTF.